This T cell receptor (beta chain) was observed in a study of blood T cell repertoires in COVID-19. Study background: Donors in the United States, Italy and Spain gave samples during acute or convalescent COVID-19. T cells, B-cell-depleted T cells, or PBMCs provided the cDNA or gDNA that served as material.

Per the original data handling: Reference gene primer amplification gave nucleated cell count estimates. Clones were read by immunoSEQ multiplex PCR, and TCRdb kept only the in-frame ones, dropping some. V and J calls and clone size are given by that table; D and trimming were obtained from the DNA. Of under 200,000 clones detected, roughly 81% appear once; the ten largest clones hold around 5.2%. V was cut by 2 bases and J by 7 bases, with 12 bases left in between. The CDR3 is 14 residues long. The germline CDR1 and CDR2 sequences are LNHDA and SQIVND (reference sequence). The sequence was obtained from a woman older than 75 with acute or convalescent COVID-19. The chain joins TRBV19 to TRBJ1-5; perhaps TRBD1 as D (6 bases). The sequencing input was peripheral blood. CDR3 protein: CASSIIRGGQPQHF. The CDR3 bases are TGTGCCAGTAGTATAATCAGGGGCGGGCAGCCCCAGCATTTT.